This is a list of T cell receptor beta chains from one sample in a study of control samples from healthy donors and cancer patients. Here immunoSEQ multiplex PCR was the method, and the copy in TCRdb shows in-frame clones only, minus some. In the table there are roughly 100,000 clones, around 88% of which are singletons. What was sequenced was blood. The origin of the receptors is a man aged 25 to 40 in good health. CDR3s include the opening cysteine and the closing phenylalanine or tryptophan. Fields, in order: D gene, V gene, clone size, J gene, CDR3 DNA, CDR3 protein. The D gene is left open where the match is weak. Not every row has a clone size; where given, it reads once, few, many or a size class.

D gene: -; V gene: TRBV3-1/TRBV3-2; clone size: -; J gene: TRBJ2-1; CDR3 DNA: TGTGCCAGCAGCCACACACAGGACAATGAGCAGTTCTTC; CDR3 protein: CASSHTQDNEQFF
D gene: -; V gene: TRBV5-1; clone size: -; J gene: TRBJ1-6; CDR3 DNA: TGCGCCAGCAGCCGGGAAGAGAAAAATTCACCCCTCCACTTT; CDR3 protein: CASSREEKNSPLHF
D gene: TRBD2; V gene: TRBV6-5; clone size: -; J gene: TRBJ2-1; CDR3 DNA: TGTGCCAGCAGTTACAGCGGACTAGCGGGTAATGAGCAGTTCTTC; CDR3 protein: CASSYSGLAGNEQFF
D gene: -; V gene: TRBV29-1; clone size: -; J gene: TRBJ2-7; CDR3 DNA: TGCAGCGTTGACCAGGCTCACGAGCAGTACTTC; CDR3 protein: CSVDQAHEQYF
D gene: TRBD2; V gene: TRBV6-2/TRBV6-3; clone size: -; J gene: TRBJ2-1; CDR3 DNA: TGTGCCAGCAGTTACGCGGCGGGGGGGCAGGGTGAGCAGTTCTTC; CDR3 protein: CASSYAAGGQGEQFF
D gene: -; V gene: TRBV11-2; clone size: -; J gene: TRBJ1-6; CDR3 DNA: TGTGCCAGCAGCTTTACGCGTTTAACTAATTCACCCCTCCACTTT; CDR3 protein: CASSFTRLTNSPLHF
D gene: -; V gene: TRBV12-1; clone size: -; J gene: TRBJ2-7; CDR3 DNA: TGTGCCAGCAGCCCCACGGGACTAGCGGATGTCACCTCCTACGAGCAGTACTTC; CDR3 protein: CASSPTGLADVTSYEQYF
D gene: TRBD1; V gene: TRBV27; clone size: -; J gene: TRBJ2-7; CDR3 DNA: TGTGCCAGCAGTGGAACCGGGACAGGGGCCTACGAGCAGTACTTC; CDR3 protein: CASSGTGTGAYEQYF
D gene: -; V gene: TRBV5-1; clone size: -; J gene: TRBJ2-2; CDR3 DNA: TGCGCCAGCAGCTGGCTGGGGGCCGGGGAGCTGTTTTTT; CDR3 protein: CASSWLGAGELFF
D gene: -; V gene: TRBV30; clone size: -; J gene: TRBJ2-4; CDR3 DNA: TGTGCCTGGAGTGGGGCAGGGAACATTCAGTACTTC; CDR3 protein: CAWSGAGNIQYF
D gene: -; V gene: TRBV5-4; clone size: -; J gene: TRBJ2-5; CDR3 DNA: TGTGCCAGCAGCTTGTGGGGCTTGGAGACCCAGTACTTC; CDR3 protein: CASSLWGLETQYF
D gene: -; V gene: TRBV3-1/TRBV3-2; clone size: -; J gene: TRBJ1-2; CDR3 DNA: TGTGCCAGCAGCCAAGGCACAAGAGACTATGGCTACACCTTC; CDR3 protein: CASSQGTRDYGYTF
D gene: -; V gene: TRBV12-3/TRBV12-4; clone size: -; J gene: TRBJ1-2; CDR3 DNA: TGTGCCAGCAGCTTCGGGGGCTATGGCTACACCTTC; CDR3 protein: CASSFGGYGYTF
D gene: -; V gene: TRBV6-6; clone size: once; J gene: TRBJ1-2; CDR3 DNA: TGTGCCAGCAGGACCGAGCTTAGGGTCGAAGAACATGGCTACACCTTC; CDR3 protein: CASRTELRVEEHGYTF
D gene: -; V gene: TRBV24-1; clone size: few; J gene: TRBJ2-2; CDR3 DNA: TGTGCCACCAGTGATCGGGACGGGGAGCTGTTTTTT; CDR3 protein: CATSDRDGELFF
D gene: -; V gene: TRBV7-2; clone size: -; J gene: TRBJ2-1; CDR3 DNA: TGTGCCAGCAGCCTCTACTCCTACAATGAGCAGTTCTTC; CDR3 protein: CASSLYSYNEQFF
D gene: -; V gene: TRBV28; clone size: -; J gene: TRBJ1-1; CDR3 DNA: TGTGCCAGCAGTCCCCCGGCGGGCAGGAACACTGAAGCTTTCTTT; CDR3 protein: CASSPPAGRNTEAFF
D gene: -; V gene: TRBV30; clone size: -; J gene: TRBJ1-1; CDR3 DNA: TGTGCCTGGAGTTTGGGACTCCAGAACACTGAAGCTTTCTTT; CDR3 protein: CAWSLGLQNTEAFF
D gene: -; V gene: TRBV29-1; clone size: -; J gene: TRBJ1-5; CDR3 DNA: TGCAGCGTAACCACAGGGAACAATCAGCCCCAGCATTTT; CDR3 protein: CSVTTGNNQPQHF
D gene: TRBD1; V gene: TRBV6-2/TRBV6-3; clone size: -; J gene: TRBJ1-6; CDR3 DNA: TGTGCCAGCAGTCGACAGGGAATGAATTCACCCCTCCACTTT; CDR3 protein: CASSRQGMNSPLHF
D gene: TRBD1; V gene: TRBV7-2; clone size: -; J gene: TRBJ1-1; CDR3 DNA: TGTGCCAGCAGCTCTCGACAGGGGCCCAACACTGAAGCTTTCTTT; CDR3 protein: CASSSRQGPNTEAFF
D gene: -; V gene: TRBV9; clone size: once; J gene: TRBJ1-6; CDR3 DNA: TGTGCCAGCAGCGTAGAGGTTGGGGGGCTCATTAATTCACCCCTCCACTTT; CDR3 protein: CASSVEVGGLINSPLHF
D gene: TRBD1; V gene: TRBV25-1; clone size: -; J gene: TRBJ2-2; CDR3 DNA: TGTGCCAGCAGTGACTCCCGACAGGGAGACACCGGGGAGCTGTTTTTT; CDR3 protein: CASSDSRQGDTGELFF
D gene: TRBD2; V gene: TRBV13; clone size: -; J gene: TRBJ2-3; CDR3 DNA: TGTGCCAGCAGCCGGTGGCGGGGGGTGACAACAGATACGCAGTATTTT; CDR3 protein: CASSRWRGVTTDTQYF
D gene: -; V gene: TRBV15; clone size: -; J gene: TRBJ2-2; CDR3 DNA: TGTGCCACCAGCAGTGGATGGGGGAACGCCGGGGAGCTGTTTTTT; CDR3 protein: CATSSGWGNAGELFF
D gene: -; V gene: TRBV20-1; clone size: -; J gene: TRBJ1-1; CDR3 DNA: TGCAGTGCCATCCGAGCTGAAGCTTTCTTT; CDR3 protein: CSAIRAEAFF
D gene: -; V gene: TRBV4-1; clone size: -; J gene: TRBJ1-1; CDR3 DNA: TGCGCCAGCAGCCAAACCTCCCCCAGGGGCACTGAAGCTTTCTTT; CDR3 protein: CASSQTSPRGTEAFF
D gene: TRBD1; V gene: TRBV6-6; clone size: -; J gene: TRBJ2-1; CDR3 DNA: TGTGCCAGCAGTCCGAGACAGGGCTACAATGAGCAGTTCTTC; CDR3 protein: CASSPRQGYNEQFF
D gene: -; V gene: TRBV9; clone size: -; J gene: TRBJ1-1; CDR3 DNA: TGTGCCAGCAGCGTAGCTACGGTTAAGGGCACTGAAGCTTTCTTT; CDR3 protein: CASSVATVKGTEAFF
D gene: -; V gene: TRBV2; clone size: -; J gene: TRBJ2-2; CDR3 DNA: TGTGCCAGGCAGGGTCCGAACACCGGGGAGCTGTTTTTT; CDR3 protein: CARQGPNTGELFF
D gene: -; V gene: TRBV5-5; clone size: -; J gene: TRBJ2-7; CDR3 DNA: TGTGCCAGCTGGCACAAGGAAACGTGGGAGCAGTACTTC; CDR3 protein: CASWHKETWEQYF
D gene: -; V gene: TRBV10-3; clone size: -; J gene: TRBJ2-4; CDR3 DNA: TGTGCCATCAGGGCGGCCACAACTCCCAAAAACATTCAGTACTTC; CDR3 protein: CAIRAATTPKNIQYF
D gene: -; V gene: TRBV18; clone size: -; J gene: TRBJ1-4; CDR3 DNA: TGTGCCAGCTCACCAACGAGGGGCGCGGATGAAAAACTGTTTTTT; CDR3 protein: CASSPTRGADEKLFF
D gene: -; V gene: TRBV7-2; clone size: few; J gene: TRBJ1-2; CDR3 DNA: TGTGCCAGCAGCTTACAGGATTTTCGAGGCTACACCTTC; CDR3 protein: CASSLQDFRGYTF
D gene: -; V gene: TRBV5-8; clone size: once; J gene: TRBJ1-2; CDR3 DNA: TGTGCCAGCAGCCTGGGGCCGGGGCGCCATGGCTACACCTTC; CDR3 protein: CASSLGPGRHGYTF
D gene: TRBD2; V gene: TRBV2; clone size: -; J gene: TRBJ2-1; CDR3 DNA: TGTGCCAGCAGTGAAACTGAGCGACTAGCGGGTCTGATATACAATGAGCAGTTCTTC; CDR3 protein: CASSETERLAGLIYNEQFF
D gene: TRBD1; V gene: TRBV5-1; clone size: -; J gene: TRBJ1-2; CDR3 DNA: TGCGCCAGCAGCTTGGTGGGCGACGACAGGGAACTGTATGGCTACACCTTC; CDR3 protein: CASSLVGDDRELYGYTF
D gene: -; V gene: TRBV19; clone size: -; J gene: TRBJ2-7; CDR3 DNA: TGTGCCAGTAGTAAAGGCAGCTCCTACGAGCAGTACTTC; CDR3 protein: CASSKGSSYEQYF
D gene: -; V gene: TRBV5-4; clone size: -; J gene: TRBJ2-2; CDR3 DNA: TGTGCCAGCAGTTTAGACACGACGAACACCGGGGAGCTGTTTTTT; CDR3 protein: CASSLDTTNTGELFF
D gene: -; V gene: TRBV6-1; clone size: -; J gene: TRBJ2-2; CDR3 DNA: TGTGCCAGCAGTGGGACTACGGGGGGCCCGAACACCGGGGAGCTGTTTTTT; CDR3 protein: CASSGTTGGPNTGELFF
D gene: -; V gene: TRBV20-1; clone size: -; J gene: TRBJ2-3; CDR3 DNA: TGCAGTTCACCTGACTCAGATACGCAGTATTTT; CDR3 protein: CSSPDSDTQYF
D gene: -; V gene: TRBV7-9; clone size: few; J gene: TRBJ2-1; CDR3 DNA: TGTGCCAGCAGCTTAACAGTGGGGGCAGAGCAGTTCTTC; CDR3 protein: CASSLTVGAEQFF
D gene: TRBD1; V gene: TRBV7-9; clone size: -; J gene: TRBJ2-5; CDR3 DNA: TGTGCCAGCAGCCCCCCAATACAGGACAGGTTCTTAGAGACCCAGTACTTC; CDR3 protein: CASSPPIQDRFLETQYF
D gene: -; V gene: TRBV5-8; clone size: -; J gene: TRBJ1-1; CDR3 DNA: TGTGCCAGCAGCCCTAGCACCTGGGGGAACACTGAAGCTTTCTTT; CDR3 protein: CASSPSTWGNTEAFF
D gene: -; V gene: TRBV5-6; clone size: few; J gene: TRBJ2-7; CDR3 DNA: TGTGCCAGCAGCTTGGGACCTCGGGAGCAGTACTTC; CDR3 protein: CASSLGPREQYF
D gene: -; V gene: TRBV6-4; clone size: -; J gene: TRBJ1-6; CDR3 DNA: TGTGCCAGCAGTGATGCGCCTAATTCACCCCTCCACTTT; CDR3 protein: CASSDAPNSPLHF
D gene: -; V gene: TRBV15; clone size: -; J gene: TRBJ1-6; CDR3 DNA: TGTGCCACCAGCAGAGAGTCGGGGATGAATTCACCCCTCCACTTT; CDR3 protein: CATSRESGMNSPLHF
D gene: -; V gene: TRBV11-2; clone size: -; J gene: TRBJ1-2; CDR3 DNA: TGTGCCAGCACCGTGACACCCAACTATGGCTACACCTTC; CDR3 protein: CASTVTPNYGYTF
D gene: TRBD1; V gene: TRBV3-1/TRBV3-2; clone size: -; J gene: TRBJ2-1; CDR3 DNA: TGTGCCAGCAGCCTAACAGGGGGCTCCTACAATGAGCAGTTCTTC; CDR3 protein: CASSLTGGSYNEQFF
D gene: TRBD1; V gene: TRBV28; clone size: -; J gene: TRBJ1-5; CDR3 DNA: TGTGCCAGCAGCTCCATGGACAGGCTTAGCAATCAGCCCCAGCATTTT; CDR3 protein: CASSSMDRLSNQPQHF
D gene: -; V gene: TRBV4-3; clone size: -; J gene: TRBJ1-3; CDR3 DNA: TGCGCCAGCAGCCAAGACCAACAGGGTGATGGAAACACCATATATTTT; CDR3 protein: CASSQDQQGDGNTIYF
D gene: -; V gene: TRBV28; clone size: -; J gene: TRBJ2-1; CDR3 DNA: TGTGCCAGCACCCCCCAACGCGGGACCAGAGGGCAGTTCTTC; CDR3 protein: CASTPQRGTRGQFF
D gene: -; V gene: TRBV24-1; clone size: -; J gene: TRBJ1-5; CDR3 DNA: TGTGCCACCAGTGATTTGGGGGACATGCAGCCCCAGCATTTT; CDR3 protein: CATSDLGDMQPQHF
D gene: -; V gene: TRBV25-1; clone size: few; J gene: TRBJ2-3; CDR3 DNA: TGTGCCAGCCGGTTAAGCACAGATACGCAGTATTTT; CDR3 protein: CASRLSTDTQYF
D gene: -; V gene: TRBV6-5; clone size: -; J gene: TRBJ1-5; CDR3 DNA: TGTGCCAGCAGTCCCACCGGGACGGTCAATCAGCCCCAGCATTTT; CDR3 protein: CASSPTGTVNQPQHF
D gene: TRBD1; V gene: TRBV6-5; clone size: once; J gene: TRBJ2-1; CDR3 DNA: TGTGCCAGCACCCCAGCACAGGGGTACAATGAGCAGTTCTTC; CDR3 protein: CASTPAQGYNEQFF
D gene: -; V gene: TRBV10-1; clone size: -; J gene: TRBJ2-2; CDR3 DNA: TGCGCCAGCAGTGAGTCCCATTCCGGGGAGCTGTTTTTT; CDR3 protein: CASSESHSGELFF
D gene: -; V gene: TRBV5-1; clone size: -; J gene: TRBJ1-6; CDR3 DNA: TGCGCCAGCAGCTGGGGGACTGTCGCCTATAATTCACCCCTCCACTTT; CDR3 protein: CASSWGTVAYNSPLHF
D gene: -; V gene: TRBV6-6; clone size: -; J gene: TRBJ1-2; CDR3 DNA: TGTGCCAGCAGTTCAGGGGACTATGGCTACACCTTC; CDR3 protein: CASSSGDYGYTF
D gene: -; V gene: TRBV7-9; clone size: -; J gene: TRBJ1-1; CDR3 DNA: TGTGCCAGCAGCTTAACCCGGGAAAACACTGAAGCTTTCTTT; CDR3 protein: CASSLTRENTEAFF